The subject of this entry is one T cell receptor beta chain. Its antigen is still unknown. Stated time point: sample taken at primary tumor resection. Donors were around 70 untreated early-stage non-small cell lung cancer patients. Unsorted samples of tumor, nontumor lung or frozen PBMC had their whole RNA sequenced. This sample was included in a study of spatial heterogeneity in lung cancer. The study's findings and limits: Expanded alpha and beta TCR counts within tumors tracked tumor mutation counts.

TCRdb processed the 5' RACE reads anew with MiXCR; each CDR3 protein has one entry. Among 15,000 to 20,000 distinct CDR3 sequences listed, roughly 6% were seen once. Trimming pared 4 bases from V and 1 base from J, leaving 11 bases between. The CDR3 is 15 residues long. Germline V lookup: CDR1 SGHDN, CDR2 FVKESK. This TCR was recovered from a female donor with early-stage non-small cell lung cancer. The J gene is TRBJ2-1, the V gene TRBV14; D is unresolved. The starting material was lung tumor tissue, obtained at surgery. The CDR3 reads CASSPLERSYNEQFF. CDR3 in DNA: TGTGCCAGCAGCCCTTTGGAGCGATCCTACAATGAGCAGTTCTTC.